One sample yielded the 17 T cell receptor beta chains listed below, sequenced in a study of blood T cells in healthy people across ages (dated by TCRdb to about 2015). Libraries were made using 5' RACE. This sample was sequenced with an Illumina HiSeq 2500. A second roughly 6 to 12 cycle PCR used a sample-barcoded 5' primer and a J-beta primer mix. TCRdb handled the public reads itself, with Q25 trimming in fastp and clone calling in MiXCR, and kept productive beta chains. Each entry merges the rows of one CDR3 protein and shows their most common DNA and genes. A total of about 1.6 million distinct CDR3 sequences appear in this sample, roughly 32% of them only once. Around 10% of the sample is taken by the ten largest. The sample taken for sequencing was blood. These TCRs come from a woman between 25 and 40 years old in good health.

The genes are TRBV21-1 and TRBJ2-3; the D call in the table, TRBD1, was not verified against the DNA. TRBV21-1 represents a pseudogene. CDR3 length equals 22 residues. The CDR3 DNA is TGTGCCAATCAGCGAGTTCGTGTGCAGGGGGCTTACCTAACCCTTCCCACAGATACGCAGTATTTT. Translating it yields CANQRVRVQGAYLTLPTDTQYF.

This clonotype was recorded only once. The CDR3 spells CATSRDLVVSNEQFF. CDR3 nucleotides: TGTGCCACCAGCAGAGATCTTGTCGTCTCCAATGAGCAGTTCTTC. The chain employs TRBV15 and TRBJ2-1; D is undetermined. The CDR3 loop spans 15 amino acids. Germline CDR1 is LNHNV and CDR2 is YYDKDF (reference sequence). Trimming removed 0 bases from V and 6 bases from J, with 12 bases in between.

The chain joins TRBV29-1 to TRBJ1-2, with D maybe TRBD1 (5 bases). The CDR3 is made up of 11 amino acids. V lost 3 bases and J lost 8, with 10 bases in between. Germline V gives CDR1 SQVTM, CDR2 ANQGSEA. The CDR3 reads CSVDGGEGYTF. CDR3 coding DNA: TGCAGCGTTGATGGGGGGGAAGGCTACACCTTC.

V and J are TRBV30 and TRBJ1-2; D is uncertain. CDR1 and CDR2 from the germline V gene are GTSNPN and SVGIG (reference sequence). V dropped 4 bases and J dropped 8 bases, with 14 bases sitting between them. The CDR3 has 12 residues. CDR3 in amino acids: CAWKLGLLGYTF. The CDR3 region has the DNA TGTGCCTGGAAATTAGGGCTCCTGGGCTACACCTTC.

This chain connects TRBV2 to TRBJ2-7; the match to TRBD1 covers 7 bases. Germline-derived CDR1 and CDR2 are SNHLY and FYNNEI. This CDR3 region has 14 residues. The J segment lost 3 bases and the V segment lost 4 bases, leaving 6 bases of the junction unmatched. CDR3: CASSATWDSYEQYF. In DNA form, the CDR3 reads TGTGCCAGCAGTGCAACCTGGGACAGCTACGAGCAGTACTTC. Full variable domain (missing parts from reference TRBV2 and TRBJ2-7): EPEVTQTPSHQVTQMGQEVILRCVPISNHLYFYWYRQILGQKVEFLVSFYNNEISEKSEIFDDQFSVERPDGSNFTLKIRSTKLEDSAMYFCASSATWDSYEQYFGPGTRLTVT.

This clonotype was seen at least ten times. The chain is built from TRBV7-9 and TRBJ2-7, with D unclear. Germline-derived CDR1 and CDR2 are SEHNR and FQNEAQ (reference sequence). CDR3 size: 15 residues. V shed 5 bases and J shed 0 bases, with 14 bases lying between them. The CDR3 nucleotides are TGTGCCAGCAGCGACGGCAGGTTCCTCTCCTACGAGCAGTACTTC. It yields the protein CASSDGRFLSYEQYF.

This clonotype came up a few times. The chain joins TRBV7-2 to TRBJ2-1; D gene unclear. The CDR3 runs to 13 residues. Deletions cut 6 bases from V and 2 bases from J, with 8 bases between. Per the germline V gene, CDR1 is SGHTA and CDR2 is FQGNSA. CDR3 bases: TGTGCCAGCAGGGTGCAGACCTACAATGAGCAGTTCTTC. Translation gives CASRVQTYNEQFF.

This chain joins TRBV11-2 and TRBJ2-3; D may be TRBD1 (6 bases). The CDR3 loop spans 16 amino acids. Germline V gene lookup returns CDR1 SGHAT and CDR2 FQNNGV. Trimming cost V 4 bases and J 0 bases, with 14 bases left between them. The CDR3 spells CASSSGVLSSTDTQYF. CDR3 bases: TGTGCCAGCAGCTCAGGGGTCTTATCTAGCACAGATACGCAGTATTTT.

This clonotype was recorded once. The J gene is TRBJ1-4, the V gene TRBV6-1, with D hard to call. Trimming cost V 0 bases and J 5 bases, with 13 bases left between them. Germline lookup yields CDR1 MNHNS and CDR2 SASEGT. The CDR3 contains 16 residues. CDR3 DNA sequence: TGTGCCAGCAGTGAAGCAGCGGCAGTATTGAATGAAAAACTGTTTTTT. It codes for CASSEAAAVLNEKLFF.

This clonotype appeared a single time. DNA for the CDR3: TGTGCCAGCAGTAAAGGACTAGCGGGAAGTTCTTTTAGGGAGACCCAGTACTTC. It codes for CASSKGLAGSSFRETQYF. V is TRBV6-1 and J is TRBJ2-5, with 12 bases matching TRBD2. CDR3 length equals 18 residues. Germline CDR1 MNHNS, CDR2 SASEGT. Trimming took 5 bases from V and 5 from J; bases not matched to a gene: 15.

This clonotype occurred a few times. The CDR3 coding sequence is TGTGCCAGCAGCTTAGGCCCGGTTATGAACACTGAAGCTTTCTTT. Translated: CASSLGPVMNTEAFF. V usage is TRBV7-2 and J usage is TRBJ1-1; D ambiguous. V was trimmed by 1 base and J by 0 bases, leaving 9 bases between them. This CDR3 has 15 amino acids. Germline V gene data show CDR1 as SGHTA and CDR2 as FQGNSA.

This clonotype was recorded a few times. The chain uses TRBV2 and TRBJ2-3; D ambiguous. The CDR3 is 15 amino acids. Germline V lookup: CDR1 SNHLY, CDR2 FYNNEI. V lost 3 bases, J lost 4 bases, and 14 bases lay in between. The CDR3 bases are TGTGCCAGCAGTGATGGTGGGTCGTATTCAGATACGCAGTATTTT. Protein product: CASSDGGSYSDTQYF.

This CDR3 is CATSRGSGLNTEAFF. Written as DNA, the CDR3 is TGTGCCACCAGCAGAGGATCAGGGCTGAACACTGAAGCTTTCTTT. V is TRBV15 and J is TRBJ1-1; D is perhaps TRBD1 (5 bases). CDR3 length: 15 amino acids. Germline lookup yields CDR1 LNHNV and CDR2 YYDKDF (reference sequence). Deletions cut 1 base from V and 0 bases from J, with 9 bases between.

This chain connects TRBV29-1 to TRBJ1-2, with a tentative D call TRBD1 (6 bases). The CDR3 is 12 amino acids. V was cut by 6 bases and J by 6 bases, with 14 bases left in between. The germline V gene encodes CDR1 SQVTM and CDR2 ANQGSEA. CDR3 protein: CSVGQSSDGYTF. In DNA, the CDR3 is TGCAGCGTCGGACAGTCCTCGGATGGCTACACCTTC.

This clonotype showed up just a few times. The chain couples TRBV11-2 to TRBJ2-1; 9 nucleotides agree with TRBD2. J gave up 15 bases and V 2 bases, and 8 bases lay outside the gene matches. The CDR3 spans 13 residues. CDR1 and CDR2 (germline): SGHAT, FQNNGV. Here the CDR3 reads CASSLTGLASWFF. The CDR3 DNA is TGTGCCAGCAGCTTAACGGGACTAGCTTCGTGGTTCTTC.

This clonotype occurred a few times. The chain joins TRBV7-9 to TRBJ2-7; D remains ambiguous. The CDR3 is 13 amino acids. The V end lost 1 base, the J end lost 5 bases, and 9 bases lay between the germline ends. Germline V gene sequence: CDR1 SEHNR, CDR2 FQNEAQ (reference sequence). CDR3 DNA: TGTGCCAGCAGCTTAGAAATCAGCCACGAGCAGTACTTC. Translating gives CASSLEISHEQYF.

This clonotype appeared a few times. This chain uses TRBV24-1 with TRBJ2-5; tentatively, D is TRBD1 or TRBD2 (5 bases each). CDR3 size: 15 residues. Germline CDR1 and CDR2: KGHDR and SFDVKD. V was trimmed by 5 bases and J by 5 bases, leaving 17 bases between them. The CDR3 protein is CATSAPRGGGETQYF. The CDR3 DNA reads as TGTGCCACCAGTGCCCCCCGGGGCGGTGGGGAGACCCAGTACTTC.